The 16 T cell receptor beta chains below come from one sample, sequenced in a study of blood T cell repertoires in COVID-19. Only in-frame clones appear in the TCRdb table, and some are missing; sequencing was by immunoSEQ multiplex PCR. The sample yields approximately 260,000 clones, approximately 85% seen once. Material: peripheral blood. The source is a woman aged 70-85 years with acute or convalescent COVID-19.

CDR3 region: CASSAGGTEKLFF. As DNA, the CDR3 is TGTGCCAGCAGCGCCGGGGGTACTGAAAAACTGTTTTTT. This chain joins TRBV7-9 and TRBJ1-4, with D tentatively TRBD1 (5 bases). Trimming shortened V by 5 bases and J by 7 bases, and 11 bases separated the two germline ends. This CDR3 has 13 amino acids. Germline V gene sequence: CDR1 SEHNR, CDR2 FQNEAQ (reference sequence). Supplemented by reference TRBV7-9 and TRBJ1-4, the full variable domain reads DTGVSQNPRHKITKRGQNVTFRCDPISEHNRLYWYRQTLGQGPEFLTYFQNEAQLEKSRLLSDRFSAERPKGSFSTLEIQRTEQGDSAMYLCASSAGGTEKLFFGSGTQLSVL.

This clone was counted a few times. The CDR3 reads CASSPYTGAGNTIYF. The CDR3 DNA follows: TGTGCCAGCAGTCCTTATACAGGGGCAGGAAACACCATATATTTT. The chain recombines TRBV6-5 with TRBJ1-3, with 7 bases fitting TRBD1. This CDR3 has 15 amino acids. J gave up 4 bases and V 5 bases, and 8 bases lay outside the gene matches. The germline CDR1 and CDR2 sequences are MNHEY and SVGAGI.

This chain uses TRBV5-4 with TRBJ1-6; 7 bases agree with TRBD1. Trimming removed 2 bases from V and 5 bases from J; junction bases left unmatched: 10. This CDR3 is 17 amino acids long. The germline CDR1 and CDR2 sequences are SGHNT and YYREEE (reference sequence). DNA of the CDR3: TGTGCCAGCAGCTTCTTAATGGGACAGCTAAATAATTCACCCCTCCACTTT. Its protein is CASSFLMGQLNNSPLHF.

This chain joins TRBV30 and TRBJ2-2, with 9 bases identical to TRBD2. V trimming: 0 bases; J trimming: 2 bases; junction bases outside the gene matches: 10. CDR1 and CDR2 from the germline V gene are GTSNPN and SVGIG (reference sequence). The CDR3 extends over 18 amino acids. CDR3 nucleotide sequence: TGTGCCTGGAGTGTATTAGGCCTAGCGGGGTTAAACACCGGGGAGCTGTTTTTT. Protein sequence: CAWSVLGLAGLNTGELFF. The whole variable domain, remainder taken from reference TRBV30 and TRBJ2-2, is SQTIHQWPATLVQPVGSPLSLECTVEGTSNPNLYWYRQAAGRGLQLLFYSVGIGQISSEVPQNLSASRPQDRQFILSSKKLLLSDSGFYLCAWSVLGLAGLNTGELFFGEGSRLTVL.

The rearrangement uses TRBV9 and TRBJ2-1; 10 nucleotides align to TRBD2. The CDR3 covers 15 residues. The V gene end was trimmed by 0 bases and the J gene end by 5 bases; junction bases not matched to a gene: 2. CDR1 and CDR2 from the germline V gene are SGDLS and YYNGEE. CDR3 loop: CASSVASGGNNEQFF. CDR3 bases: TGTGCCAGCAGCGTAGCTAGCGGGGGTAACAATGAGCAGTTCTTC.

This clone has a count of ten or more. This chain joins TRBV2 and TRBJ1-6, with D possibly matching TRBD1 (6 bases). Germline CDR1 and CDR2: SNHLY and FYNNEI. This CDR3 is 13 amino acids long. The V end lost 10 bases, the J end lost 10 bases, and 17 bases lay between the germline ends. The CDR3 loop reads CATRGQDSSPLHF. CDR3 in DNA: TGTGCCACCAGGGGTCAGGATTCATCACCCCTCCACTTT.

The chain combines TRBV10-3 with TRBJ1-1; a weak D match, TRBD1 (5 bases). The germline V gene encodes CDR1 ENHRY and CDR2 SYGVKD. V gave up 5 bases and J gave up 1 base, with 17 bases separating them. The CDR3 length is 16 residues. The CDR3 nucleotides are TGTGCCATCAGTAACCACGGGACTCGACGGAACACTGAAGCTTTCTTT. As protein: CAISNHGTRRNTEAFF.

The V gene is TRBV2, the J gene TRBJ2-7; 7 nucleotides line up with TRBD2. V shed 4 bases and J 1 base; nucleotides not matched to a gene: 7. The CDR3 has 15 amino acids. In germline, CDR1 is SNHLY, CDR2 FYNNEI. The CDR3, as DNA: TGTGCCAGCAGTGGAAGTGGGAGGGTGTCCTACGAGCAGTACTTC. It encodes CASSGSGRVSYEQYF.

This chain joins TRBV3-1 (or the pseudogene TRBV3-2) and TRBJ2-2; 7 bases agree with TRBD2. This CDR3 region has 14 residues. The V gene's germline CDR1 is LGHDT and CDR2 YNNKEL (reference sequence). With V trimmed by 4 bases and J by 4 bases, 3 bases remained unmatched. The CDR3 sequence is CASSRGEGTGELFF. CDR3 sequence (DNA): TGTGCCAGCAGCCGAGGGGAGGGCACCGGGGAGCTGTTTTTT.

This clone has more than one count but fewer than ten. The J gene is TRBJ1-2, the V gene TRBV6-1, with TRBD1 matching over 8 bases. Germline CDR1 MNHNS, CDR2 SASEGT. This CDR3 is 16 amino acids long. J lost 5 bases, V lost 1 base, and 9 bases had no gene match. CDR3 sequence (DNA): TGTGCCAGCAGTGAAGAGGACAGGGTATCAGGGTATGGCTACACCTTC. This codes for CASSEEDRVSGYGYTF.

About this clone: A junction end diverges from the germline sequence, so it may reflect a read error. The CDR3 sequence is CASSESGIGARF. In nucleotides, the CDR3 is TGTGCCAGCAGTGAGAGCGGGATCGGTGCACGATTC. The chain uses TRBV6-1 and TRBJ1-2, with D uncertain. CDR1 and CDR2 from the germline V gene are MNHNS and SASEGT. The CDR3 totals 12 residues.

The CDR3 reads CASSGTRGGTYNEQFF. The CDR3 region has the DNA TGTGCCAGTAGTGGGACTCGGGGGGGGACTTACAATGAGCAGTTCTTC. V gene TRBV19 combines with J gene TRBJ2-1; 8 bases fit TRBD2. Germline V lookup: CDR1 LNHDA, CDR2 SQIVND (reference sequence). Trimming removed 5 bases from V and 4 bases from J; junction bases left unmatched: 10. This CDR3 is built from 16 residues.

This sequence joins TRBV7-2 and TRBJ2-1; a weak D match, TRBD1 (6 bases). This CDR3 is 15 amino acids long. Trimming stripped 4 bases from V and 3 bases from J, with 13 bases between. Germline assignment: CDR1 SGHTA and CDR2 FQGNSA. In DNA form, the CDR3 reads TGTGCCAGCAGCTCTCCGGGACACTACTACAATGAGCAGTTCTTC. Translating it yields CASSSPGHYYNEQFF.

A few counts support this clone. Distinct nucleotide sequences in the sample also encode this CDR3. J is TRBJ1-1 and V is TRBV3-1 (or the pseudogene TRBV3-2); D remains unclear. The CDR3 length is 11 residues. Trimming took 4 bases from V and 8 from J, leaving 8 bases between them. Per germline, CDR1 LGHDT and CDR2 YNNKEL (reference sequence). CDR3 coding DNA: TGTGCCAGCAGCCGGGCATCCGAAGCTTTCTTT. It codes for CASSRASEAFF.

The table lists this clone with a few counts. J is TRBJ2-6 and V is TRBV3-1 (or the pseudogene TRBV3-2); TRBD2 is a possible D gene (6 bases). CDR1 and CDR2 (germline): LGHDT, YNNKEL (reference sequence). This CDR3 comprises 16 residues. Trimming stripped 0 bases from V and 3 bases from J, with 9 bases between. The CDR3 DNA reads TGTGCCAGCAGCCAAGAGCGGGATGATGGGGCCAACGTCCTGACTTTC. Its translation: CASSQERDDGANVLTF.

In regard to this clone: Other nucleotide sequences from this sample produce the same CDR3. The CDR3 DNA sequence: TGTGCCAGCAGCCCGGGTAACACCGGGGAGCTGTTTTTT. It is translated as CASSPGNTGELFF. J is TRBJ2-2 and V is TRBV12-3 or TRBV12-4, with D unresolved. V shed 6 bases and J shed 2 bases, with 7 bases lying between them. CDR3 length: 13 residues.